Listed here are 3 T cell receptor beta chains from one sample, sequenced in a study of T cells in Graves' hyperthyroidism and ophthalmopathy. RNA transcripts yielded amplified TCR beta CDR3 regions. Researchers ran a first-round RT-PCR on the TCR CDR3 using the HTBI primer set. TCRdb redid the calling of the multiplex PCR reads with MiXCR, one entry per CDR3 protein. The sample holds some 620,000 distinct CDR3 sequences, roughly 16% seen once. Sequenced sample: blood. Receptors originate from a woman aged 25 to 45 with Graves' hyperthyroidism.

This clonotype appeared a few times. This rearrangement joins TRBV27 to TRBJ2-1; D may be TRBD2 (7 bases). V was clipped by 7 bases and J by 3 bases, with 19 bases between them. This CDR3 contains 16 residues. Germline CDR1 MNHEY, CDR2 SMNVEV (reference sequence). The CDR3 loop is CASTPLREGGYNEQFF. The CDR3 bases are TGTGCCAGCACCCCCCTTAGGGAGGGGGGCTACAATGAGCAGTTCTTC.

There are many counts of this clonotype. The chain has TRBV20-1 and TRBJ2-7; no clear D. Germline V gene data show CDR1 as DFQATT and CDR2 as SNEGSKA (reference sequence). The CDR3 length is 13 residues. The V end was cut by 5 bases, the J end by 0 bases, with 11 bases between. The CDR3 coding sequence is TGCAGTGCTTCAGACCCGGGCTCCTACGAGCAGTACTTC. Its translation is CSASDPGSYEQYF.

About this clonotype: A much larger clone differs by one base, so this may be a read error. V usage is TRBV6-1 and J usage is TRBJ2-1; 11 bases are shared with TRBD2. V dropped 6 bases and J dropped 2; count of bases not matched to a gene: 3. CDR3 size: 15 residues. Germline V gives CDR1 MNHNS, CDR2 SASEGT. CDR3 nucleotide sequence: TGTGCCAGCAGGTTGACTAGCGGGACCTACAATGAGCAGTTCTTC. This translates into CASRLTSGTYNEQFF.